This T cell receptor beta chain is drawn from a study of CD8 T cells in ankylosing spondylitis. Quantitative 5'-RACE with molecular barcodes generated TCR beta libraries. MiXCR, run by TCRdb on the 5' RACE reads, gives a single entry per CDR3 protein. The sample holds under 250,000 distinct CDR3 sequences, approximately 24% seen once. Study-level findings and limits: It was reported that disease-linked clones were significantly enriched in matched ankylosing spondylitis synovial fluid. Roughly eight highly homologous variants formed a TCR beta motif that appeared characteristic of ankylosing spondylitis blood.

The CDR3 has 14 residues. The V gene's germline CDR1 is DFQATT and CDR2 SNEGSKA (reference sequence). The V and J ends lost 8 bases and 2 bases respectively, with 18 bases between them. Of note for this clonotype: Its target is not known.

The chain employs TRBV20-1 and TRBJ1-2; D gene ambiguous. Material: blood, either unsorted or a sorted T cell fraction (not recorded which). The clonotype originates from a male donor with ankylosing spondylitis or in good health (not recorded which). CDR3 bases: TGCAGTCCGCTAGGGATATTAAGGAACTATGGCTACACCTTC. Protein: CSPLGILRNYGYTF.